Following are 22 T cell receptor beta chains from one sample sequenced in a study of metastatic and nonmetastatic thyroid tumors. TCRdb re-clonotyped the PCR reads via MiXCR. The repertoire holds tens of thousands of clones, with roughly an eighth as singletons. No treatment had been given to any patient before thyroid surgery. What was sequenced was tumor tissue. These receptors came from a female donor with papillary thyroid cancer or a benign thyroid nodule (not recorded which). Some clones in this sample may be carry-over from other donors' samples.

Ten or more counts support this clone. The sample holds other DNA sequences that translate to the same CDR3. CDR3 bases: TGCAGTGCTAGCGGGACCGCGAACACCGGGGAGCTGTTTTTT. Translated, it gives CSASGTANTGELFF. The rearrangement links TRBV20-1 to TRBJ2-2; D could derive from TRBD1 or TRBD2 (5 bases each). This CDR3 is built from 14 residues. The germline V gene encodes CDR1 DFQATT and CDR2 SNEGSKA (reference sequence). Deletions cut 3 bases from V and 0 bases from J, with 8 bases between.

Remarks on this clone: This may be a read error, as it is one base from a much larger clone. The same CDR3 also results from other DNA sequences found in this sample. This chain joins TRBV3-1 and TRBJ2-7; weak D call: TRBD2 (6 bases). Germline CDR1 LGHDT, CDR2 YNNKEL (reference sequence). CDR3 length equals 14 residues. With 1 base removed from V and 10 bases from J, the gap between germline ends came to 17 bases. Here the CDR3 reads CASSQGAARGGQYF. Written as DNA, the CDR3 is TGTGCCAGCAGCCAAGGGGCAGCGAGGGGAGGACAGTACTTC.

The sample holds many counts of this clone. The chain recombines TRBV6-1 with TRBJ2-7; D unresolved. CDR3 length: 14 residues. CDR1 MNHNS and CDR2 SASEGT come from the germline V gene. V was shortened by 5 bases and J by 3 bases, with 14 bases between the two germline ends. The CDR3 nucleotides are TGTGCCAGCAGTCCACCTGGCAGAAACTACGAGCAGTACTTC. Translated, it gives CASSPPGRNYEQYF.

About this clone itself: At one end, the junction sequence differs from germline, possibly due to a read error. The chain employs TRBV5-1 and TRBJ2-2; 11 bases are a match to TRBD2. This CDR3 is 17 amino acids long. Per the germline V gene, CDR1 is SGHRS and CDR2 is YFSETQ. CDR3 DNA sequence: TGCGCCAGCAGATTGGGTAGCGGGAGGGCTAGCACAGGGGAGCTGTTTTTT. Its protein product is CASRLGSGRASTGELFF. The whole variable domain, remainder taken from reference TRBV5-1 and TRBJ2-2, is KAGVTQTPRYLIKTRGQQVTLSCSPISGHRSVSWYQQTPGQGLQFLFEYFSETQRNKGNFPGRFSGRQFSNSRSEMNVSTLELGDSALYLCASRLGSGRASTGELFFGEGSRLTVL.

This clone appeared many times. Other DNA sequences in this specimen translate into the identical CDR3. V gene TRBV6-1 combines with J gene TRBJ1-1, with a tentative D call TRBD1 (5 bases). CDR3 length: 15 residues. Trimming stripped 6 bases from V and 7 bases from J, with 21 bases between. Germline V lookup: CDR1 MNHNS, CDR2 SASEGT. The CDR3 nucleotides read TGTGCCAGCAGACTGAGGACTTCTATGAGGGGTGAAGCTTTCTTT. It yields the protein CASRLRTSMRGEAFF.

Notes on this clone: This may stem from a read error, because a much larger clone lies one nucleotide away. The sample contains more than one DNA sequence encoding this CDR3. The chain joins TRBV6-1 to TRBJ1-2, with 9 bases fitting TRBD1. Trimming removed 5 bases from V and 11 bases from J; junction bases left unmatched: 12. The CDR3 consists of 14 residues. Germline CDR1 MNHNS, CDR2 SASEGT. The CDR3 spells CASSQPGQGFGYTF. The CDR3 DNA is TGTGCCAGCAGTCAACCGGGACAGGGCTTTGGATACACCTTC.

This CDR3 reads CASSLSTRGRLAEQFF. CDR3 nucleotide sequence: TGTGCCAGCAGCTTAAGTACCCGAGGCCGACTAGCGGAGCAGTTCTTC. This chain links TRBV7-3 with TRBJ2-1; the match to TRBD2 covers 8 bases. This CDR3 region has 16 residues. The germline V gene has CDR1 SGHTA and CDR2 FQGTGA. V trimming: 1 base; J trimming: 10 bases; junction bases outside the gene matches: 12.

This clone was seen at least ten times. This sequence may be a read error, since a much larger clone differs from it by one base. The rearrangement links TRBV27 to TRBJ1-2; TRBD1 might be the D (6 bases). Trimming left V 6 bases short and J 9 bases short, with 14 bases between. CDR1 is MNHEY and CDR2 is SMNVEV in the germline V gene (reference sequence). This CDR3 region has 12 residues. The CDR3 sequence: CASSPQGPSYTF. CDR3 coding DNA: TGTGCCAGCAGCCCACAGGGTCCCAGCTACACCTTC.

This clone was observed many times. The gene calls are TRBV20-1 and TRBJ1-2; possible D gene TRBD1, 6 bases. From germline, CDR1 is DFQATT and CDR2 SNEGSKA (reference sequence). There are 15 residues in the CDR3. V was pared by 5 bases and J by 0 bases, with 16 bases between. CDR3 region: CSAPKHRATNYGYTF. CDR3 nucleotides: TGCAGTGCTCCGAAACACAGGGCGACTAACTATGGCTACACCTTC.

Comments on this clone: With a much larger clone just one base away, this may be a read error. J is TRBJ2-2 and V is TRBV4-1; TRBD1 aligns across 8 bases. V dropped 2 bases and J dropped 6; count of bases not matched to a gene: 8. From germline, CDR1 is MGHRA and CDR2 YSYEKL. The CDR3 contains 16 residues. The CDR3 DNA reads as TGCGCCAGCAGCCAATGGGGCAGGGGGCTGCCCGGGGAGCTGTTTTTT. Protein product: CASSQWGRGLPGELFF.

This clone appeared many times. J is TRBJ2-1 and V is TRBV19, with 11 positions matching TRBD2. Germline CDR1 LNHDA, CDR2 SQIVND (reference sequence). Losses at the gene ends were 5 bases for V and 4 bases for J; bases not matched to a gene: 4. The CDR3 consists of 15 residues. The CDR3 nucleotides read TGTGCCAGTAGTTATAGCGGGAGGGAGTACAATGAGCAGTTCTTC. Its translation: CASSYSGREYNEQFF.

This clone was seen many times. The V gene is TRBV7-3, the J gene TRBJ2-1; D is undetermined. The germline V gene has CDR1 SGHTA and CDR2 FQGTGA. The CDR3 covers 13 residues. V was cut by 2 bases and J by 4 bases, with 6 bases left in between. The DNA for the CDR3 is TGTGCCAGCAGCTTAGTTGAATACAATGAGCAGTTCTTC. Translated, it gives CASSLVEYNEQFF.

This clone was counted ten times or more. The CDR3 DNA reads as TGCAGTGCTACTGGGACAGGGGTTGGAAACACCATATATTTT. It codes for CSATGTGVGNTIYF. This chain links TRBV20-1 with TRBJ1-3, with 10 bases lining up with TRBD1. The CDR3 consists of 14 residues. The V gene end was trimmed by 4 bases and the J gene end by 3 bases; junction bases not matched to a gene: 3. Germline CDR1 and CDR2: DFQATT and SNEGSKA (reference sequence).

This clone was detected a few times. Given a much more abundant clone one base away, this may be a read error. J is TRBJ2-7 and V is TRBV10-3; 11 nucleotides align to TRBD1. After removal of 7 bases from V and 2 bases from J, the junction contained 1 base not matched to a gene. Germline-derived CDR1 and CDR2 are ENHRY and SYGVKD. The CDR3 length is 13 residues. The CDR3 DNA reads TGTGCCATCATGGGACAGGGGGCCTACGAGCAGTACTTC. Encoded protein: CAIMGQGAYEQYF.

At least ten counts were recorded for this clone. The chain uses TRBV28 and TRBJ2-7; 12 nucleotides match TRBD1. The germline CDR1 and CDR2 sequences are MDHEN and SYDVKM. V trimming: 5 bases; J trimming: 7 bases; junction bases outside the gene matches: 6. The CDR3 contains 14 residues. CDR3 nucleotides: TGTGCCAGCAGTCCGGGACAGGGGGCGCGGGAGCAGTACTTC. This translates into CASSPGQGAREQYF. The full variable domain, completed using reference TRBV28 and TRBJ2-7, is DVKVTQSSRYLVKRTGEKVFLECVQDMDHENMFWYRQDPGLGLRLIYFSYDVKMKEKGDIPEGYSVSREKKERFSLILESASTNQTSMYLCASSPGQGAREQYFGPGTRLTVT.

This clone appeared a few times. The junction departs from the called germline gene at one end, perhaps through a read error. Other nucleotide sequences from this sample produce the same CDR3. CDR3 protein: CASSVAGETQYF. The DNA for the CDR3 is TGTGCCAGCAGCGTAGCAGGGGAGACCCAATACTTC. The genes are TRBV9 and TRBJ2-5; TRBD1 is a possible D gene (6 bases). The CDR3 runs to 12 residues. Germline V gene lookup returns CDR1 SGDLS and CDR2 YYNGEE.

At least ten counts were recorded for this clone. The gene calls are TRBV7-2 and TRBJ2-7; D is unclear. V was cut by 5 bases and J by 3 bases, with 14 bases left in between. The length of the CDR3 is 14 residues. Germline V lookup: CDR1 SGHTA, CDR2 FQGNSA. In nucleotides, the CDR3 is TGTGCCAGCAGCCTGGGGATCCGGAACTACGAGCAGTACTTC. It yields the protein CASSLGIRNYEQYF.

About this clone itself: A read error may explain this, as a much larger clone is one base away. The rearrangement links TRBV5-1 to TRBJ2-1; TRBD2 might be the D (5 bases). The germline V gene encodes CDR1 SGHRS and CDR2 YFSETQ. The CDR3 runs to 17 residues. The ends were cut back, 3 bases at V and 6 bases at J, with 22 bases in the middle. The CDR3: CASSSKTGRLRVNEQFF. The CDR3 nucleotides read TGCGCCAGCAGCTCTAAAACTGGGCGTCTGAGGGTCAATGAGCAGTTCTTC.

This chain links TRBV9 with TRBJ2-3, with TRBD2 matching 12 bases. V shed 2 bases and J 4 bases; nucleotides not matched to a gene: 5. Per germline, CDR1 SGDLS and CDR2 YYNGEE. CDR3 length equals 16 residues. The CDR3 bases are TGTGCCAGCAGCGTGCTAGCGGGAGGGCCCCCAGATACGCAGTATTTT. Translating it yields CASSVLAGGPPDTQYF.

This clone appeared many times. This chain joins TRBV7-2 and TRBJ1-2; TRBD1 matches at 9 bases. J gave up 8 bases and V 4 bases, and 11 bases lay outside the gene matches. Germline assignment: CDR1 SGHTA and CDR2 FQGNSA. The CDR3 spans 15 residues. The CDR3 bases are TGTGCCAGCAGCTCATCATCCGGGACAGGGCTGGGCTACACCTTC. It specifies CASSSSSGTGLGYTF. Looking up the rest from reference TRBV7-2 and TRBJ1-2 gives the full variable domain: GAGVSQSPSNKVTEKGKDVELRCDPISGHTALYWYRQSLGQGLEFLIYFQGNSAPDKSGLPSDRFSAERTGGSVSTLTIQRTQQEDSAVYLCASSSSSGTGLGYTFGSGTRLTVV.

This clone was recorded at least ten times. The chain is built from TRBV25-1 and TRBJ2-2; TRBD1 might be the D (6 bases). Germline CDR1 and CDR2: MGHDK and SYGVNS. The CDR3 consists of 14 residues. Between the trimmed V and J ends, which lost 6 bases and 2 bases, there was a span of 10 bases. The CDR3, as DNA: TGTGCCAGCAGCCGGGACATTAACACCGGGGAGCTGTTTTTT. This gives the protein CASSRDINTGELFF.

This clone was detected ten times or more. The gene calls are TRBV20-1 and TRBJ2-1; 7 nucleotides match TRBD2. Germline V gene lookup returns CDR1 DFQATT and CDR2 SNEGSKA (reference sequence). J gave up 7 bases and V 3 bases, and 6 bases lay outside the gene matches. The CDR3 consists of 13 residues. CDR3 residues: CSARGGSRNEQFF. The CDR3 DNA reads TGCAGTGCTAGGGGCGGGAGTAGGAATGAGCAGTTCTTC.